This entry lists 16 T cell receptor beta chains sequenced from one sample in a study of T-cell reconstitution after alpha-beta-depleted transplantation in children. Their cognate antigens are unknown. Whole-study findings and limits: As was reported, about two months after transplant, alpha-beta T cells came from several hundred expanded graft clones.

Preparation of the TCRbeta library was carried out with unique molecular identifiers. TCRdb itself ran the PCR reads through MiXCR, one entry per CDR3 protein. This sample yields roughly 32,000 distinct CDR3 sequences, of which approximately 6.5% are seen a single time; 27% belongs to the top ten. The sequencing here drew on peripheral blood, taken 60 days after TCRalphabeta/CD19-depleted stem cell transplant. These receptors were obtained from a child younger than two who had a stem cell transplant for acute myeloid leukemia, so the T cells may come from the graft donor.

This clonotype has a count of ten or more. The chain uses TRBV20-1 and TRBJ1-6; D is unclear. CDR3 length: 16 amino acids. Germline assignment: CDR1 DFQATT and CDR2 SNEGSKA (reference sequence). V lost 2 bases and J 1 base, leaving 12 bases between the germline ends. The DNA for the CDR3 is TGCAGTGCTAGACAGGCTAGGGATTCCTATAATTCACCCCTCCACTTT. Amino acid sequence: CSARQARDSYNSPLHF.

This clonotype was recorded many times. The chain joins TRBV4-1 to TRBJ2-4; D tentatively fits TRBD1 or TRBD2 (6 bases each). V was trimmed by 1 base and J by 1 base, leaving 17 bases between them. Germline lookup yields CDR1 MGHRA and CDR2 YSYEKL. This CDR3 has 18 amino acids. CDR3 DNA: TGCGCCAGCAGCCAAGTTCCCCGGGGGCTTGGGGCCAAAAACATTCAGTACTTC. Translating gives CASSQVPRGLGAKNIQYF.

This clonotype came up a few times. This CDR3 reads CASSILETQYF. CDR3 sequence (DNA): TGTGCCAGCAGTATCCTAGAGACCCAGTACTTC. This chain joins TRBV12-3 or TRBV12-4 and TRBJ2-5; D ambiguous. This CDR3 region has 11 residues. V was cut by 5 bases and J by 4 bases, with 5 bases left in between.

The V and J genes are TRBV28 and TRBJ2-7; 9 bases are a match to TRBD1. CDR3 length equals 15 residues. Germline CDR1 and CDR2: MDHEN and SYDVKM. Germline trimming cut 5 bases from V and 7 bases from J; bases unmatched to any gene: 12. The CDR3 DNA follows: TGTGCCAGCAGTGCCTCCGGGACAGGGTCCGGGGAGCAGTACTTC. Translation gives CASSASGTGSGEQYF.

Only a few counts were recorded for this clonotype. The chain couples TRBV25-1 to TRBJ2-1, with unresolved D. Looked up from germline, CDR1 is MGHDK and CDR2 is SYGVNS. The length of the CDR3 is 11 residues. Trimming pared 5 bases from V and 8 bases from J, leaving 7 bases between. The CDR3 sequence is CASSLGYEQFF. CDR3 DNA sequence: TGTGCCAGCAGTCTGGGGTATGAGCAGTTCTTC.

This clonotype was counted ten times or more. The chain is built from TRBV29-1 and TRBJ2-7; TRBD1 agrees at 8 bases. Germline assignment: CDR1 SQVTM and CDR2 ANQGSEA. The CDR3 contains 14 residues. V was clipped by 6 bases and J by 1 base; unmatched bases: 8. This CDR3 reads CSVGSGGASYEQYF. In nucleotides, the CDR3 is TGCAGCGTGGGCTCAGGGGGCGCTTCCTACGAGCAGTACTTC.

In this sample, this clonotype turned up many times. This sequence joins TRBV9 and TRBJ2-3; 9 nucleotides agree with TRBD2. The CDR3 loop spans 17 amino acids. After removal of 4 bases from V and 1 base from J, the junction contained 10 bases not matched to a gene. Germline-derived CDR1 and CDR2 are SGDLS and YYNGEE. The CDR3 protein is CASSRGQREVGTDTQYF. The CDR3 DNA reads TGTGCCAGCAGCCGTGGCCAGCGGGAGGTCGGCACAGATACGCAGTATTTT.

This clonotype was detected many times. The chain recombines TRBV14 with TRBJ2-7; TRBD1 agrees at 8 bases. The CDR3 runs 14 residues. Germline CDR1 is SGHDN and CDR2 is FVKESK. The V and J ends lost 2 bases and 3 bases, in that order; junction bases with no gene match: 3. The CDR3 protein is CASSQRQGYYEQYF. In nucleotides, the CDR3 is TGTGCCAGCAGCCAAAGACAGGGGTACTACGAGCAGTACTTC.

In this sample, this clonotype turned up many times. V and J are TRBV20-1 and TRBJ1-1, with 8 bases that match TRBD1. CDR3 length equals 14 residues. J gave up 7 bases and V 3 bases, and 10 bases lay outside the gene matches. Per germline, CDR1 DFQATT and CDR2 SNEGSKA (reference sequence). The CDR3 loop is CSASYPGQGSEAFF. The DNA of the CDR3 is TGCAGTGCTAGCTACCCCGGACAGGGAAGTGAAGCTTTCTTT.

Notes on this clonotype: This clone may be a read error of a much larger clone one base away. This sequence joins TRBV5-1 and TRBJ2-7; the match to TRBD2 covers 10 bases. The CDR3 consists of 13 residues. Germline CDR1 and CDR2: SGHRS and YFSETQ. Written as DNA, the CDR3 is TGCGCCAGCAGCACGACTAGCGGGTACGAGCAGTGCTTC. Translating gives CASSTTSGYEQCF.

This clonotype was observed many times. The chain recombines TRBV12-5 with TRBJ1-1, with no clear D. The ends were cut back, 4 bases at V and 11 bases at J, with 14 bases in the middle. Per the germline V gene, CDR1 is LGHNT and CDR2 is FRNRAP. This CDR3 contains 12 residues. CDR3 protein: CASGSMGIGAFF. The CDR3 DNA reads as TGTGCTAGTGGTTCCATGGGGATTGGTGCTTTCTTT.

This clonotype was seen a few times. The V gene is TRBV7-6, the J gene TRBJ2-7; D is unclear. V lost 2 bases to trimming and J lost 2 bases, with 13 bases between them. The CDR3 has 15 residues. Germline-derived CDR1 and CDR2 are SGHVS and FNYEAQ. CDR3 coding DNA: TGTGCCAGCAGCTTAAAACACAAATACGCCTACGAGCAGTACTTC. This sequence encodes CASSLKHKYAYEQYF.

Many counts were recorded for this clonotype. The rearrangement links TRBV4-2 to TRBJ1-5; maybe TRBD1 (5 bases). Trimming stripped 6 bases from V and 4 bases from J, with 16 bases between. The CDR3 consists of 15 residues. Germline CDR1 LGHNA, CDR2 YNFKEQ. The CDR3 DNA follows: TGTGCCAGCAGTTCCGGGGCAGGGAGGAATCAGCCCCAGCATTTT. Residues: CASSSGAGRNQPQHF.

The J gene is TRBJ2-7, the V gene TRBV12-3 or TRBV12-4, with D tentatively TRBD1 (6 bases). This CDR3 has 12 residues. The DNA for the CDR3 is TGTCCAAGCCTAAAGGGGGACAACGAGCAGTACTTC. Translation gives CPSLKGDNEQYF.

As to this clonotype: This may stem from a read error, because a much larger clone lies one nucleotide away. This chain links TRBV7-9 with TRBJ1-5; D is unresolved. Germline assignment: CDR1 SEHNR and CDR2 FQNEAQ (reference sequence). The CDR3 is made up of 11 amino acids. The V end was cut by 5 bases, the J end by 7 bases, with 6 bases between. This CDR3 is CASSHPQPQHF. The CDR3 DNA sequence: TGTGCCAGCAGCCACCCCCAGCCCCAGCATTTT.

This clonotype was seen many times. V usage is TRBV29-1 and J usage is TRBJ2-7; tentatively, D is TRBD2 (5 bases). CDR3 length: 16 amino acids. Germline assignment: CDR1 SQVTM and CDR2 ANQGSEA. Trimming stripped 0 bases from V and 0 bases from J, with 15 bases between. CDR3 nucleotide sequence: TGCAGCGTTGAAGATCGGGGTACCCCGAGCTCCTACGAGCAGTACTTC. As protein: CSVEDRGTPSSYEQYF.